Listed here is a single T cell receptor (beta chain). The J segment lost 7 bases and the V segment lost 0 bases, leaving 11 bases of the junction unmatched. From germline, CDR1 is LGHDT and CDR2 YNNKEL (reference sequence). The CDR3 spans 17 residues. The data belong to a study of identical twins. The authors used template switching to add a universal primer site and gave cDNA unique molecular identifiers. One entry per CDR3 protein, called by TCRdb with MiXCR from the 5' RACE reads. The table has 450,000 to 650,000 distinct CDR3 sequences, approximately 16% seen once; the top ten hold less than 0.5%. In addition, the sample was reused for a study of yellow fever vaccine responses in identical twins. From that second work: Twins showed a vaccine T cell response that reportedly seemed partly convergent, partly personalized.

V usage is TRBV3-1 and J usage is TRBJ2-5; TRBD2 matches 10 bases. The sequence was collected from a woman between 18 and 29 years old in good health. The sample comprised CD4+ T cells sorted from blood. CDR3 sequence: CASSQDYRLAGVGTQYF. The CDR3 coding sequence is TGTGCCAGCAGCCAAGATTATCGGCTAGCGGGGGTAGGGACCCAGTACTTC.